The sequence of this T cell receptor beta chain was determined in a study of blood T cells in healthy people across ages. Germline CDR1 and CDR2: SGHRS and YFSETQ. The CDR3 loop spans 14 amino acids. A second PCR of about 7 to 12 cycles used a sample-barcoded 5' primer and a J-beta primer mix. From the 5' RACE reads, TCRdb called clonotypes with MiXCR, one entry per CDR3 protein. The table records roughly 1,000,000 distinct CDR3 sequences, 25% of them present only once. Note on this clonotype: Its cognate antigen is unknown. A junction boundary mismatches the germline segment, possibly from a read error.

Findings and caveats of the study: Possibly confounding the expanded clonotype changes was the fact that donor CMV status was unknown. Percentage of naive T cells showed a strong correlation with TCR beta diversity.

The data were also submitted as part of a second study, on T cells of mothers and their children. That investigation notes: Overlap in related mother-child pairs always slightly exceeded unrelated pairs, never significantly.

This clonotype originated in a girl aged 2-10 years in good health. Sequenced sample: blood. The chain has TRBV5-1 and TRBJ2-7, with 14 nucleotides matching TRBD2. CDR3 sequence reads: CASSFETSGGGAFF. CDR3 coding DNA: TGCGCCAGCAGCTTCGAGACTAGCGGGGGGGGTGCGTTCTTC.